These 19 T cell receptor beta chains originate from one sample sequenced in a study of control samples from healthy donors and cancer patients. Measured with immunoSEQ multiplex PCR; TCRdb has only the in-frame clones, and not every one. This listing includes about 210,000 clones. Sample: blood. The receptors were gathered from a woman aged 30 to 39 in good health.

This sequence joins TRBV7-2 and TRBJ2-5, with 14 bases identical to TRBD2. V trimming: 4 bases; J trimming: 4 bases; junction bases outside the gene matches: 2. CDR1 and CDR2 from the germline V gene are SGHTA and FQGNSA. The CDR3 covers 15 residues. CDR3 nucleotides: TGTGCCAGCAGCTGGACTAGCGGGGGGAGAGAGACCCAGTACTTC. Residues: CASSWTSGGRETQYF. Looking up the rest from reference TRBV7-2 and TRBJ2-5 gives the full variable domain: GAGVSQSPSNKVTEKGKDVELRCDPISGHTALYWYRQSLGQGLEFLIYFQGNSAPDKSGLPSDRFSAERTGGSVSTLTIQRTQQEDSAVYLCASSWTSGGRETQYFGPGTRLLVL.

The rearrangement links TRBV4-3 to TRBJ2-7; the D call may be TRBD1 or TRBD2 (5 bases each). The germline V gene encodes CDR1 LGHNA and CDR2 YSLEER. V was cut by 0 bases and J by 3 bases, with 18 bases left in between. This CDR3 is 17 amino acids long. CDR3 DNA sequence: TGCGCCAGCAGCCAAGAAGAGTCCGGTTGGGGGAACTACGAGCAGTACTTC. It yields the protein CASSQEESGWGNYEQYF.

The chain combines TRBV5-5 with TRBJ1-1; D perhaps matches TRBD1 (6 bases). The CDR3 has 15 amino acids. V was trimmed by 4 bases and J by 4 bases, leaving 17 bases between them. Looked up from germline, CDR1 is SGHKS and CDR2 is YYEKEE (reference sequence). CDR3 residues: CASSLGAGRGTEAFF. DNA of the CDR3: TGTGCCAGCAGCCTGGGGGCTGGGAGGGGCACTGAAGCTTTCTTT. The entire variable domain, with the rest obtained from reference TRBV5-5 and TRBJ1-1, is as follows: DAGVTQSPTHLIKTRGQQVTLRCSPISGHKSVSWYQQVLGQGPQFIFQYYEKEERGRGNFPDRFSARQFPNYSSELNVNALLLGDSALYLCASSLGAGRGTEAFFGQGTRLTVV.

CDR3 nucleotide sequence: TGTGCCAGCAGTTTAAACCTCAACTATGGCTACACCTTC. Its translation is CASSLNLNYGYTF. The chain carries TRBV28 and TRBJ1-2; D is ambiguous. The CDR3 runs to 13 residues. Germline V gives CDR1 MDHEN, CDR2 SYDVKM. Trimming took off 2 bases at V and 2 bases at J, with 6 bases between the two ends.

V usage is TRBV27 and J usage is TRBJ1-6; D perhaps matches TRBD1 (5 bases). Germline loops: CDR1 MNHEY, CDR2 SMNVEV (reference sequence). V was clipped by 6 bases and J by 0 bases, with 15 bases between them. This CDR3 region has 17 residues. CDR3 sequence (DNA): TGTGCCAGCAGCCCGGGACTCCGGAGCTCCTATAATTCACCCCTCCACTTT. Amino acids: CASSPGLRSSYNSPLHF.

The V and J genes are TRBV24-1 and TRBJ2-5; D is ambiguous. The V and J ends lost 4 bases and 4 bases respectively, with 15 bases between them. CDR1 and CDR2 (germline): KGHDR, SFDVKD. The CDR3 is 15 amino acids. Written as DNA, the CDR3 is TGTGCCACCAGTGACCCTCAGGACCAGGCAGAGACCCAGTACTTC. Protein product: CATSDPQDQAETQYF.

The chain carries TRBV6-2 or TRBV6-3 and TRBJ2-3, with a tentative D call TRBD2 (6 bases). Trimming took 5 bases from V and 6 from J, leaving 21 bases between them. CDR1 and CDR2 (germline): MNHEY, SVGEGT. The CDR3 is made up of 16 amino acids. The DNA for the CDR3 is TGTGCCAGCAGTAAGAGGGACTCCCGGGTAGGGGATACGCAGTATTTT. Translating it yields CASSKRDSRVGDTQYF.

The J gene is TRBJ2-5, the V gene TRBV27; TRBD2 might be the D (5 bases). Between the trimmed V and J ends, which lost 8 bases and 5 bases, there was a span of 15 bases. The CDR3 extends over 13 amino acids. Germline V gene lookup returns CDR1 MNHEY and CDR2 SMNVEV (reference sequence). In DNA, the CDR3 is TGTGCCAGCGGGGAGCCCTTCCGGGAGACCCAGTACTTC. Translating gives CASGEPFRETQYF.

V gene TRBV4-1 combines with J gene TRBJ2-5; D not resolved. The CDR3 runs to 14 residues. Looked up from germline, CDR1 is MGHRA and CDR2 is YSYEKL. V lost 5 bases to trimming and J lost 5 bases, with 15 bases between them. DNA for the CDR3: TGCGCCAGCAGCTCCCGGACCTGGACGGAGACCCAGTACTTC. Its translation: CASSSRTWTETQYF.

The chain employs TRBV7-8 and TRBJ2-2, with D uncertain. CDR3 length: 15 residues. With 4 bases removed from V and 0 bases from J, the gap between germline ends came to 9 bases. Germline CDR1 and CDR2: SGHVS and FQNEAQ. The CDR3 bases are TGTGCCAGCAGCTCGTTTAACTCGAACACCGGGGAGCTGTTTTTT. Its translation is CASSSFNSNTGELFF.

The chain joins TRBV4-1 to TRBJ1-2, with 11 bases lining up with TRBD1. Germline V gene lookup returns CDR1 MGHRA and CDR2 YSYEKL. The CDR3 length is 16 residues. V lost 5 bases and J lost 2; bases outside the gene matches: 7. The CDR3 protein is CASSTRTGGDNYGYTF. In DNA, the CDR3 is TGCGCCAGCAGCACTCGGACAGGGGGCGACAACTATGGCTACACCTTC.

The CDR3 spells CASSTGSGYTF. CDR3 DNA: TGTGCCAGCAGTACAGGGTCCGGCTACACCTTC. This rearrangement joins TRBV6-6 to TRBJ1-2; possibly TRBD1 for D (6 bases). Trimming left V 5 bases short and J 8 bases short, with 9 bases between. This CDR3 contains 11 residues. From germline, CDR1 is MNHNY and CDR2 SVGAGI (reference sequence).

J is TRBJ1-2 and V is TRBV19; D unresolved. This CDR3 has 11 amino acids. Germline V lookup: CDR1 LNHDA, CDR2 SQIVND (reference sequence). The V and J ends lost 4 bases and 8 bases respectively, with 8 bases between them. The CDR3 loop reads CASSNWAGYTF. For the CDR3, the DNA is TGTGCCAGTAGTAATTGGGCCGGCTACACCTTC.

J is TRBJ1-4 and V is TRBV3-1 (or the pseudogene TRBV3-2); 7 bases fit TRBD1. This CDR3 has 14 amino acids. V was pared by 1 base and J by 7 bases, with 3 bases of the junction left unmatched. Germline CDR1 LGHDT, CDR2 YNNKEL (reference sequence). The CDR3 loop reads CASSQGQGIEKLFF. The CDR3 DNA follows: TGTGCCAGCAGCCAAGGACAGGGTATTGAAAAACTGTTTTTT.

The chain uses TRBV19 and TRBJ1-6; D is unclear. Germline V lookup: CDR1 LNHDA, CDR2 SQIVND (reference sequence). This CDR3 comprises 15 residues. V lost 3 bases to trimming and J lost 5 bases, with 11 bases between them. CDR3 nucleotide sequence: TGTGCCAGTAGTATTCGGCCGAAAGATAATTCACCCCTCCACTTT. Translated, it gives CASSIRPKDNSPLHF. The full variable domain, in which reference TRBV19 and TRBJ1-6 provide the parts outside the CDR3, is DGGITQSPKYLFRKEGQNVTLSCEQNLNHDAMYWYRQDPGQGLRLIYYSQIVNDFQKGDIAEGYSVSREKKESFPLTVTSAQKNPTAFYLCASSIRPKDNSPLHFGNGTRLTVT.

The V call is TRBV7-9, the J call TRBJ2-7; D gene uncertain. The CDR3 totals 10 residues. V lost 5 bases, J lost 4 bases, and 3 bases lay in between. Looked up from germline, CDR1 is SEHNR and CDR2 is FQNEAQ (reference sequence). Here the CDR3 DNA reads TGTGCCAGCAGCCGGTACGAGCAGTACTTC. This translates into CASSRYEQYF.

This sequence joins TRBV24-1 and TRBJ1-5; a possible D gene is TRBD1 (5 bases). The CDR3 is 19 amino acids. The V end lost 3 bases, the J end lost 4 bases, and 24 bases lay between the germline ends. The germline V gene encodes CDR1 KGHDR and CDR2 SFDVKD. The CDR3 loop is CATSDDGEGTAWGNQPQHF. As DNA, the CDR3 is TGTGCCACCAGTGATGATGGCGAGGGGACGGCTTGGGGGAATCAGCCCCAGCATTTT.

V and J are TRBV7-9 and TRBJ2-5, with D uncertain. V was shortened by 7 bases and J by 3 bases, with 9 bases between the two germline ends. The CDR3 loop spans 12 amino acids. Germline lookup yields CDR1 SEHNR and CDR2 FQNEAQ (reference sequence). CDR3 DNA sequence: TGTGCCAGCACCTTTGCAGAAGAGACCCAGTACTTC. Translation gives CASTFAEETQYF.

This chain uses TRBV7-2 with TRBJ2-5; the D gene could be TRBD1 or TRBD2 (5 bases each). CDR3 size: 15 residues. Germline CDR1 and CDR2: SGHTA and FQGNSA. V was cut by 5 bases and J by 1 base, with 14 bases left in between. The CDR3 bases are TGTGCCAGCAGCCCACAACCGGGGCCCCAAGAGACCCAGTACTTC. Amino acids: CASSPQPGPQETQYF.